The T cell receptor (beta chain) under discussion was sequenced for a study of a mutant IDH1 vaccine in newly diagnosed glioma. Overall study context: In weeks 1, 3, 5, 7, 11, 15, 19 and 23, patients were immunized, eight times in all. Radiotherapy alone preceded vaccination by 4-6 weeks; alternatively, vaccination started with temozolomide cycles.

The J segment lost 8 bases and the V segment lost 6 bases, leaving 8 bases of the junction unmatched. This CDR3 region has 15 residues. Germline V gene data show CDR1 as MNHNY and CDR2 as SVGAGI (reference sequence). Study-level findings and limits: Seemingly, top peripheral T cell clonotype changes bore no relation to pseudoprogression.

Time point in this sample: week 23, last vaccination. The content of each vaccine dose was 300 ug of mutant IDH1 20-mer peptide, and topical imiquimod accompanied it. Tumors from donors were new WHO grade 3 or 4 IDH1-mutant astrocytomas with ATRX loss. TCRdb's copy holds only in-frame clones and misses some; the assay was immunoSEQ multiplex PCR. The table lists 75,000 to 80,000 clones, 85% to 90% of them singletons, with roughly 0.81% in the top ten. Comment on this clone: Its specificity is not known.

The sequenced sample was PBMCs, obtained from a glioma patient whose treatment included an IDH1 peptide vaccine. The sequence came from a woman between 45 and 65 years old with glioma. This chain connects TRBV6-6 to TRBJ2-4, with TRBD2 matching over 12 bases. CDR3 bases: TGTGCCAGCAGCCCCCTAGCGGGAGGGCGAGACATTCAGTACTTC. Residues: CASSPLAGGRDIQYF.